The text below deals with one TCR beta chain. V lost 0 bases to trimming and J lost 0 bases, with 12 bases between them. The CDR3 has 17 amino acids. Germline loops: CDR1 LNHDA, CDR2 SQIVND (reference sequence). These data originate in a study of blood T cell repertoires in COVID-19. Profiled with immunoSEQ multiplex PCR; TCRdb holds only in-frame clones, not every one. The table has 150,000 to 200,000 clones, roughly nine tenths seen once; the top ten hold 5%. The J gene is TRBJ1-5, the V gene TRBV19; D unresolved. Sequences were obtained from peripheral blood. The sequence came from a human donor in a cohort sampled during active COVID-19. The CDR3 DNA reads as TGTGCCAGTAGTATAGATGTCCCGGGTTATAGCAATCAGCCCCAGCATTTT. As protein: CASSIDVPGYSNQPQHF. Filled out from reference TRBV19 and TRBJ1-5, the complete variable domain reads DGGITQSPKYLFRKEGQNVTLSCEQNLNHDAMYWYRQDPGQGLRLIYYSQIVNDFQKGDIAEGYSVSREKKESFPLTVTSAQKNPTAFYLCASSIDVPGYSNQPQHFGDGTRLSIL.